This T cell receptor beta chain was observed in a study of monozygotic twins with cystic fibrosis. Notes on the study in general: No link emerged between shared CDR3 counts and age, concordance or severity. Monozygotic CF twin pairs shared significantly more nucleotide-identical clonotypes than unrelated CF individuals did. Median Simpson clonality of about 0.01 suggested naive T cells predominated.

Profiled with immunoSEQ multiplex PCR; TCRdb holds only in-frame clones, not every one. The sample has 30,000 to 35,000 clones; around 96% are singletons. In regard to this clone: Its antigen is unknown.

Looked up from germline, CDR1 is SGHVS and CDR2 is FNYEAQ. The CDR3 spans 15 residues. The V gene end was trimmed by 3 bases and the J gene end by 7 bases; junction bases not matched to a gene: 7. This TCR derives from a girl aged 2-9 years with cystic fibrosis. The genes are TRBV7-6 and TRBJ1-4; TRBD1 matches at 8 bases. Sequences were obtained from blood. The CDR3 region is CASSLRTGGGEKLFF. The CDR3 nucleotides read TGTGCCAGCAGCTTGCGAACAGGGGGAGGTGAAAAACTGTTTTTT. Supplemented by reference TRBV7-6 and TRBJ1-4, the full variable domain reads GAGVSQSPRYKVTKRGQDVALRCDPISGHVSLYWYRQALGQGPEFLTYFNYEAQQDKSGLPNDRFSAERPEGSISTLTIQRTEQRDSAMYRCASSLRTGGGEKLFFGSGTQLSVL.